This TCR beta chain came from a study of T-cell memory formation after mild COVID-19. A word on this clonotype: Its antigen is not known.

TCRdb reprocessed the 5' RACE reads via MiXCR and lists one record per CDR3 protein. The table shows approximately 210,000 distinct CDR3 sequences, with around 20% occurring only once. Findings and limits, study-wide: Of the contracting clones, CD4+ ones lay mainly in CM and EM, and CD8+ ones in EMRA.

The CDR3 contains 15 residues. V was trimmed by 4 bases and J by 3 bases, leaving 17 bases between them. Per germline, CDR1 SGHRS and CDR2 YFSETQ. This rearrangement joins TRBV5-1 to TRBJ2-7, with D tentatively TRBD1 (7 bases). Sequenced sample: PBMCs or a T cell subset sorted from them (not recorded which). The sequence came from an adult woman who had mild COVID-19 (a few samples of this study predate the infection). Cell type and time point are not known. In DNA, the CDR3 is TGCGCCAGCAGCCCGCGGGGACAGACTAACTACGAGCAGTACTTC. Translated: CASSPRGQTNYEQYF.